Included here is one TCR beta chain sequence, with context. The CDR3 consists of 12 residues. J gave up 5 bases and V 7 bases, and 5 bases lay outside the gene matches. Germline values: CDR1 SQVTM, CDR2 ANQGSEA. This record comes from a study of shared clonotypes between healthy human individuals. The protocol was immunoSEQ multiplex PCR, while the TCRdb copy is restricted to in-frame clones and leaves out a portion. Of 2 million to 2.5 million clones in the sample, approximately 95% were seen once. This chain joins TRBV29-1 and TRBJ1-1; 9 bases agree with TRBD1. Sequencing was performed on naive CD4+ T cells from PBMCs. Specified subset: CD45RA+ positively selected. The receptor was isolated from a man younger than 30 in good health. Some clones in this sample may be carry-over from other donors' samples. CDR3 sequence: CSAYRGQTEAFF. The CDR3 region has the DNA TGCAGCGCTTACAGGGGGCAAACTGAAGCTTTCTTT.